This TCR beta chain is from a study of coeliac disease. Whole-study findings and limits: Intraepithelial and lamina propria fractions were not highly pure, so cross-contamination was possible. Published gliadin-specific TRB sequences appeared in 9 of 18 coeliac samples, 1 of 6 controls. Control samples showed higher TRB and TRG clonality than intraepithelial and lamina propria samples in active celiac disease.

Comments on this clone: Its antigen remains unidentified.

Trimming removed 0 bases at V and 3 bases at J, with 12 bases between. Per germline, CDR1 SGHTA and CDR2 FQGNSA. CDR3 length: 15 amino acids. Method: immunoSEQ multiplex PCR; TCRdb's copy keeps in-frame clones and lacks some. Seen here are 3,000 to 3,500 clones, 63% observed once, and the top ten hold 17%. Sequencing used one aliquot of roughly 510,000 cells per fraction. Sequencing input: lymphocytes from the gut lamina propria. The chain joins TRBV7-2 to TRBJ2-7; the D gene is possibly TRBD1 (5 bases). The source of this sequence is a woman aged 50 to 60 without celiac disease. The CDR3 DNA sequence: TGTGCCAGCAGCTTAGCATGGGGCACCAACTACGAGCAGTACTTC. It is translated as CASSLAWGTNYEQYF.